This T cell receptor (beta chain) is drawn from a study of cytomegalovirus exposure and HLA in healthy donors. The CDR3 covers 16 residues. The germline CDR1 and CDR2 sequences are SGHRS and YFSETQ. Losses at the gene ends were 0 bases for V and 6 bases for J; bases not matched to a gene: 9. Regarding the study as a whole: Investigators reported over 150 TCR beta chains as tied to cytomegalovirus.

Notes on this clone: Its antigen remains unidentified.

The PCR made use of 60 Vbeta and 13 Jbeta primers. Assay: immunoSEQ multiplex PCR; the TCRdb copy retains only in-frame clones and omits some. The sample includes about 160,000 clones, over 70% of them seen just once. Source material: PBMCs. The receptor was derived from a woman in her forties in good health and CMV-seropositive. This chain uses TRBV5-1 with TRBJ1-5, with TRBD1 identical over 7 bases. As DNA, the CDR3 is TGCGCCAGCAGCTTGGGAACAGGACAGGTTCTTCAGCCCCAGCATTTT. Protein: CASSLGTGQVLQPQHF.